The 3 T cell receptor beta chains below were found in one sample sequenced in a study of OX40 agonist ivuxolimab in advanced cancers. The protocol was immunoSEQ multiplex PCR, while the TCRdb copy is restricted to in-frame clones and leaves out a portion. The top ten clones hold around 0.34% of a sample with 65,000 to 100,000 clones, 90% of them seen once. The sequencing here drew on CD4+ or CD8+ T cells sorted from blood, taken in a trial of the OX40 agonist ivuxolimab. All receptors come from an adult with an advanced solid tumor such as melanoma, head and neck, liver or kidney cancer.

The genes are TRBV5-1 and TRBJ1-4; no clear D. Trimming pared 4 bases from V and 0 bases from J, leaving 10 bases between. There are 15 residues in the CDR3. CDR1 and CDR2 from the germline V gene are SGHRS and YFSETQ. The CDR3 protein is CASSMAPATNEKLFF. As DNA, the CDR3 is TGCGCCAGCAGCATGGCCCCTGCAACTAATGAAAAACTGTTTTTT.

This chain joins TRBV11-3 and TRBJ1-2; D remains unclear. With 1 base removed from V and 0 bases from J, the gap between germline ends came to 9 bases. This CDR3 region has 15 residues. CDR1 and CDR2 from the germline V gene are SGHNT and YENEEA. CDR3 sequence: CASSLGCHSNYGYTF. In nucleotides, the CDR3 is TGTGCCAGCAGCTTAGGCTGTCACTCTAACTATGGCTACACCTTC.

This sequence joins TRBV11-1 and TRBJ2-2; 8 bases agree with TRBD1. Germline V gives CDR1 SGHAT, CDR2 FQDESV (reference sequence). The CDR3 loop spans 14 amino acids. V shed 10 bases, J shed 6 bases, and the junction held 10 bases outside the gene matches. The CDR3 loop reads CATAPQGASGELFF. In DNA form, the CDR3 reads TGTGCCACCGCGCCTCAGGGGGCGTCCGGGGAGCTGTTTTTT.